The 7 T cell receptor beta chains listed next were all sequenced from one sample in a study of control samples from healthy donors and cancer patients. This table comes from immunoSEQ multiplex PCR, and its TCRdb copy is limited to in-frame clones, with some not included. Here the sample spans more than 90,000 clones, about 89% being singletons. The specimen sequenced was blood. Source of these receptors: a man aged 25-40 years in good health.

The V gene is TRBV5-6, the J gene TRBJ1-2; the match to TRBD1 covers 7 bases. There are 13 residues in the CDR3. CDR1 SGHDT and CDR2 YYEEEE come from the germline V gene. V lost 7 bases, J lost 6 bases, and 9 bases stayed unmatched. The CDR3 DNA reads TGTGCCAGCGGGGTTACAGGGGTTCATGGCTACACCTTC. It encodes CASGVTGVHGYTF.

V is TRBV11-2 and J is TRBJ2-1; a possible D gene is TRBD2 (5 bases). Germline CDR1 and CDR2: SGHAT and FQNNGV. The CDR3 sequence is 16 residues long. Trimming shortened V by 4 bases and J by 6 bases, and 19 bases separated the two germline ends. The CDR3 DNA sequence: TGTGCCAGCAGCTCCGGGAATTTGTACAAGCGCAATGAGCAGTTCTTC. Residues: CASSSGNLYKRNEQFF.

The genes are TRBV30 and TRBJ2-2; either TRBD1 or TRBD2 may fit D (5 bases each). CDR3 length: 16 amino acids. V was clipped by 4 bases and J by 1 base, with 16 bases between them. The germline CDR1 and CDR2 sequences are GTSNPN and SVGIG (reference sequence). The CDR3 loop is CAWTKTGTGNTGELFF. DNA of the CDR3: TGTGCCTGGACAAAAACCGGGACGGGGAACACCGGGGAGCTGTTTTTT.

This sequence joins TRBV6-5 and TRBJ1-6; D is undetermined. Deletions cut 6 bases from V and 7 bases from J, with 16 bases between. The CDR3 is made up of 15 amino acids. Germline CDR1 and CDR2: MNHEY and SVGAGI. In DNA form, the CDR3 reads TGTGCCAGCAGAGAGGAAGCACTAGGGAATTCACCCCTCCACTTT. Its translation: CASREEALGNSPLHF.

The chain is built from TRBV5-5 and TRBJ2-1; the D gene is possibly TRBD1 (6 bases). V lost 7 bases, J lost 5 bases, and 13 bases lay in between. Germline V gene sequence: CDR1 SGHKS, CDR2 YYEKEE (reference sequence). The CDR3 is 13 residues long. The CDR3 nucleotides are TGTGCCAGCGGGGATGGGGGCCACAATGAGCAGTTCTTC. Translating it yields CASGDGGHNEQFF.

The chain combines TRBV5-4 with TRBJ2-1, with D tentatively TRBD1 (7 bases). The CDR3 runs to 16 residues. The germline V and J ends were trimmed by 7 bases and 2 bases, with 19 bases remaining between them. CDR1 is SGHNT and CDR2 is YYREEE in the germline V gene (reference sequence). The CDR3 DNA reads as TGTGCCAGCTCTGGGGAAGGGGGCGGGACCTACAATGAGCAGTTCTTC. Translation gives CASSGEGGGTYNEQFF.

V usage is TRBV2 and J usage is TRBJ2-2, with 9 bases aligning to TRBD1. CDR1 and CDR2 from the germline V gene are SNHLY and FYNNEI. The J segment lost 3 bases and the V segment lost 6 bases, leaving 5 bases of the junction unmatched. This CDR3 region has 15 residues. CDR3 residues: CASSDRGGDTGELFF. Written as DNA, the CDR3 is TGTGCCAGCAGCGACAGGGGGGGCGACACCGGGGAGCTGTTTTTT.